These 8 T cell receptor beta chains were all obtained from the same sample, sequenced in a study of T cell responses to AZD1222 COVID-19 vaccine. Clones were sequenced by immunoSEQ multiplex PCR, and TCRdb holds only the in-frame ones, with some missing. In the table there are just under 20,000 clones, 80% to 85% of which are singletons. Material: peripheral blood, obtained 28 days after the second AZD1222 dose. The source of these receptors is an adult who received the AZD1222 COVID-19 vaccine.

V and J are TRBV18 and TRBJ1-1, with TRBD1 matching over 8 bases. Germline CDR1 reads KGHSH; CDR2 reads LQKENI. The CDR3 length is 15 residues. V trimming: 6 bases; J trimming: 0 bases; junction bases outside the gene matches: 6. DNA of the CDR3: TGTGCCAGCTCCTACCGACAGGGGATGAACACTGAAGCTTTCTTT. Translating it yields CASSYRQGMNTEAFF.

The CDR3 reads CASTTGAVQPQHF. Here the CDR3 DNA reads TGTGCCAGCACCACGGGGGCAGTTCAGCCCCAGCATTTT. V usage is TRBV28 and J usage is TRBJ1-5; tentative D call: TRBD1 (6 bases). V lost 7 bases and J 6 bases, leaving 13 bases between the germline ends. Germline V gene data show CDR1 as MDHEN and CDR2 as SYDVKM. The CDR3 length is 13 residues.

This clone was seen more than once but under ten times. The chain couples TRBV28 to TRBJ2-5, with a tentative D call TRBD1 (6 bases). Germline V gene sequence: CDR1 MDHEN, CDR2 SYDVKM. This CDR3 is 18 amino acids long. Trimming left V 6 bases short and J 4 bases short, with 27 bases between. CDR3: CASSRGLTGPVALETQYF. The CDR3 coding sequence is TGTGCCAGCAGCCGCGGACTGACAGGTCCAGTTGCGTTAGAGACCCAGTACTTC.

This clone was recorded a few times. The V gene is TRBV5-1, the J gene TRBJ2-7; TRBD1 is a possible D gene (6 bases). V lost 3 bases, J lost 7 bases, and 11 bases lay in between. This CDR3 is 12 amino acids long. Looked up from germline, CDR1 is SGHRS and CDR2 is YFSETQ. The CDR3 sequence: CASSSQGLEQYF. The CDR3 nucleotides are TGCGCCAGCAGCTCACAGGGTTTGGAGCAGTACTTC.

The rearrangement uses TRBV19 and TRBJ1-1; D remains unclear. The CDR3 spans 16 residues. Germline V lookup: CDR1 LNHDA, CDR2 SQIVND (reference sequence). Trimming removed 8 bases from V and 0 bases from J, with 19 bases in between. The CDR3 sequence: CASASSGGPLNTEAFF. The DNA for the CDR3 is TGTGCCAGTGCCTCGAGCGGCGGACCCCTGAACACTGAAGCTTTCTTT. The whole variable domain, remainder taken from reference TRBV19 and TRBJ1-1, is DGGITQSPKYLFRKEGQNVTLSCEQNLNHDAMYWYRQDPGQGLRLIYYSQIVNDFQKGDIAEGYSVSREKKESFPLTVTSAQKNPTAFYLCASASSGGPLNTEAFFGQGTRLTVV.

In its sample, this clone was seen once. The chain has TRBV7-2 and TRBJ1-1, with D perhaps TRBD1 (5 bases). Germline V gives CDR1 SGHTA, CDR2 FQGNSA. This CDR3 contains 14 residues. V was trimmed by 4 bases and J by 0 bases, leaving 9 bases between them. Here the CDR3 DNA reads TGTGCCAGCAGCTCGCCGACAGTGAACACTGAAGCTTTCTTT. Its translation is CASSSPTVNTEAFF. The full variable domain, rest sourced from reference TRBV7-2 and TRBJ1-1, is GAGVSQSPSNKVTEKGKDVELRCDPISGHTALYWYRQSLGQGLEFLIYFQGNSAPDKSGLPSDRFSAERTGGSVSTLTIQRTQQEDSAVYLCASSSPTVNTEAFFGQGTRLTVV.

The chain employs TRBV3-1 (or the pseudogene TRBV3-2) and TRBJ1-5; weak D call: TRBD1 (5 bases). Between the trimmed V and J ends, which lost 6 bases and 2 bases, there was a span of 11 bases. Germline V gene lookup returns CDR1 LGHDT and CDR2 YNNKEL (reference sequence). CDR3 length equals 14 residues. The CDR3 DNA sequence: TGTGCCAGCAGTAGAGGGGTTGGCAATCAGCCCCAGCATTTT. Translating gives CASSRGVGNQPQHF.

The chain has TRBV6-5 and TRBJ2-1, with 8 bases lining up with TRBD2. V trimming: 0 bases; J trimming: 5 bases; junction bases outside the gene matches: 3. In germline, CDR1 is MNHEY, CDR2 SVGAGI. The CDR3 extends over 15 amino acids. In DNA, the CDR3 is TGTGCCAGCAGTTACTCGCGGGGGGCTGACAATGAGCAGTTCTTC. This encodes CASSYSRGADNEQFF.